This TCR beta chain was obtained from a study of cytomegalovirus exposure and HLA in healthy donors. A multiplex PCR was run with 60 Vbeta primers and 13 Jbeta primers. TCRdb's copy holds only in-frame clones and misses some; the assay was immunoSEQ multiplex PCR. The sample lists about 57,000 clones; roughly 83% were seen once. Regarding the study as a whole: Presence/absence analyses assumed roughly uniform sequencing depth across donors. Upon later analysis, HLA-associated TCR beta chains proved more clonally expanded than other, equally common chains.

A remark on this clone: Its target is not known.

V shed 3 bases and J 4 bases; nucleotides not matched to a gene: 1. The CDR3 spans 13 residues. CDR1 ENHRY and CDR2 SYGVKD come from the germline V gene. The sequenced sample consisted of PBMCs. The receptor comes from a young man in good health and CMV-seronegative. J is TRBJ1-2 and V is TRBV10-3; 8 nucleotides align to TRBD1. CDR3 protein: CAISDGQGYGYTF. The CDR3 DNA follows: TGTGCCATCAGTGATGGACAGGGCTATGGCTACACCTTC.